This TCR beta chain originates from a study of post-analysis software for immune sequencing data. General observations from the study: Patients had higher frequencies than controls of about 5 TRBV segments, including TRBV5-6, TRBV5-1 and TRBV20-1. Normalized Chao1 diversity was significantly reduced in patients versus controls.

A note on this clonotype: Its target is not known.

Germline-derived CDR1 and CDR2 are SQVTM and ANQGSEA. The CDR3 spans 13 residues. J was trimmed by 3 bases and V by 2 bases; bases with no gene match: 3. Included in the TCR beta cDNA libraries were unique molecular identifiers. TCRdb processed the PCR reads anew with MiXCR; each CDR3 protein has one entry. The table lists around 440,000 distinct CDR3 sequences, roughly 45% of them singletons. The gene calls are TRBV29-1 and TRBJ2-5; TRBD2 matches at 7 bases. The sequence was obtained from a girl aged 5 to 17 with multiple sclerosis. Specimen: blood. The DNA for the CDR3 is TGCAGCGTTGAACCGCTAGCGGAAGAGACCCAGTACTTC. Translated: CSVEPLAEETQYF. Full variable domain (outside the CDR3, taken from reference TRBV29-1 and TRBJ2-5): SAVISQKPSRDICQRGTSLTIQCQVDSQVTMMFWYRQQPGQSLTLIATANQGSEATYESGFVIDKFPISRPNLTFSTLTVSNMSPEDSSIYLCSVEPLAEETQYFGPGTRLLVL.